The rows below give T cell receptor beta chains drawn from one sample of a study of T cell changes during pregnancy in multiple sclerosis. Clones were read by immunoSEQ multiplex PCR, and TCRdb kept only the in-frame ones, dropping some. This table has tens of thousands of clones, over 75% appearing once. The material was CD4+ T cells from peripheral blood mononuclear cells, obtained in the third trimester of pregnancy. The receptors here all came from a female donor in good health, enrolled as a control in a pregnancy study. CDR3s include the opening cysteine and the closing phenylalanine or tryptophan. Each record gives: V gene, clone size, D gene, J gene, CDR3 protein, CDR3 DNA. A D gene is named only where the DNA matches it firmly. The listing skips clone size in some rows; elsewhere it reads once, few, many or a size class.

V: TRBV9; size: -; D: TRBD1; J: TRBJ1-5; CDR3: CASSSDRGGEPQHF; DNA: TGTGCCAGCAGCTCCGACAGGGGGGGGGAGCCCCAGCATTTT
V: TRBV6-5; size: -; D: TRBD2; J: TRBJ2-5; CDR3: CASSYGTGGETQYF; DNA: TGTGCCAGCAGTTACGGGACCGGGGGGGAGACCCAGTACTTC
V: TRBV18; size: -; D: -; J: TRBJ1-4; CDR3: CASSPTGTNEKLFF; DNA: TGTGCCAGCTCACCAACAGGCACTAATGAAAAACTGTTTTTT
V: TRBV5-1; size: -; D: -; J: TRBJ1-1; CDR3: CASSLGPPGKVLNTEAFF; DNA: TGCGCCAGCAGCTTGGGCCCCCCGGGGAAGGTCCTGAACACTGAAGCTTTCTTT
V: TRBV6-5; size: once; D: -; J: TRBJ2-1; CDR3: CASRKQGTSYNEQFF; DNA: TGTGCCAGCAGAAAACAGGGGACTTCCTACAATGAGCAGTTCTTC
V: TRBV5-6; size: -; D: -; J: TRBJ1-1; CDR3: CASSLHLSGTEAFF; DNA: TGTGCCAGCAGCTTACACCTCTCGGGGACTGAAGCTTTCTTT
V: TRBV9; size: -; D: -; J: TRBJ1-6; CDR3: CASSVEGGAGGSPLHF; DNA: TGTGCCAGCAGCGTAGAAGGAGGGGCAGGTGGATCACCCCTCCACTTT
V: TRBV15; size: -; D: -; J: TRBJ2-7; CDR3: CATSRDQAREQYF; DNA: TGTGCCACCAGCAGAGATCAAGCTCGCGAGCAGTACTTC
V: TRBV9; size: -; D: TRBD1; J: TRBJ1-2; CDR3: CASSLEGQREGYTF; DNA: TGTGCCAGCAGCTTAGAGGGACAGAGAGAAGGCTACACCTTC
V: TRBV18; size: -; D: TRBD1; J: TRBJ1-5; CDR3: CASSRDRDQPQHF; DNA: TGTGCCAGCTCACGGGACAGGGATCAGCCCCAGCATTTT
V: TRBV25-1; size: -; D: TRBD2; J: TRBJ2-1; CDR3: CASSESSGGNYNEQFF; DNA: TGTGCCAGCAGTGAATCATCCGGGGGGAACTACAATGAGCAGTTCTTC
V: TRBV5-4; size: -; D: TRBD1; J: TRBJ2-2; CDR3: CASSLQGAGTGELFF; DNA: TGTGCCAGCAGCTTGCAGGGGGCAGGGACCGGGGAGCTGTTTTTT
V: TRBV21-1; size: -; D: -; J: TRBJ1-2; CDR3: CASSSFYSMDYGYTF; DNA: TGTGCCAGCAGCTCCTTCTATTCCATGGACTATGGCTACACCTTC
V: TRBV10-3; size: -; D: -; J: TRBJ1-6; CDR3: CAISETDSDNSPLHF; DNA: TGTGCCATCAGTGAAACGGACAGTGATAATTCACCCCTCCACTTT
V: TRBV30; size: -; D: -; J: TRBJ1-6; CDR3: CAWRPGTFKNSPLHF; DNA: TGTGCCTGGAGGCCCGGGACATTCAAAAATTCACCCCTCCACTTT
V: TRBV20-1; size: -; D: -; J: TRBJ2-7; CDR3: CSARQGYEQYF; DNA: TGCAGTGCTAGACAGGGCTACGAGCAGTACTTC
V: TRBV19; size: -; D: -; J: TRBJ1-3; CDR3: CASSHFLDSTSGNTIYF; DNA: TGTGCCAGTAGCCACTTCTTAGACAGTACCTCTGGAAACACCATATATTTT
V: TRBV2; size: -; D: TRBD1; J: TRBJ1-6; CDR3: CASSVFQPSMTGPIGSPLHF; DNA: TGTGCCAGCAGTGTATTTCAACCGAGTATGACAGGGCCCATTGGTTCACCCCTCCACTTT
V: TRBV30; size: -; D: TRBD2; J: TRBJ2-3; CDR3: CAWSHGVAGIGDTQYF; DNA: TGTGCCTGGAGTCATGGTGTAGCGGGGATTGGAGATACGCAGTATTTT
V: TRBV7-2; size: -; D: -; J: TRBJ1-4; CDR3: CASSLEGLLGFEKLFF; DNA: TGTGCCAGCAGCTTAGAGGGACTCCTTGGGTTTGAAAAACTGTTTTTT
V: TRBV4-3; size: -; D: -; J: TRBJ1-2; CDR3: CASSHPDGRGGGYTF; DNA: TGCGCCAGCAGCCACCCGGACGGTCGGGGAGGTGGCTACACCTTC
V: TRBV10-3; size: -; D: TRBD1; J: TRBJ1-5; CDR3: CAVKQGPYSNQPQHF; DNA: TGTGCCGTTAAACAGGGGCCTTATAGCAATCAGCCCCAGCATTTT
V: TRBV4-1; size: -; D: -; J: TRBJ1-2; CDR3: CASSQDSSGLRYGYTF; DNA: TGCGCCAGCAGCCAAGATTCCTCGGGGTTACGGTATGGCTACACCTTC
V: TRBV7-6; size: once; D: -; J: TRBJ1-4; CDR3: CASSLRRLSEKLFF; DNA: TGTGCCAGCAGCCTCAGGAGACTAAGCGAAAAACTGTTTTTT
V: TRBV6-5; size: -; D: -; J: TRBJ2-1; CDR3: CASMQQSPGVGQFF; DNA: TGTGCCAGCATGCAGCAAAGTCCGGGGGTTGGGCAGTTCTTC
V: TRBV4-3; size: -; D: -; J: TRBJ1-6; CDR3: CASSHDSLNNSPLHF; DNA: TGCGCCAGCAGCCACGACAGTCTAAATAATTCACCCCTCCACTTT
V: TRBV7-3; size: -; D: -; J: TRBJ2-3; CDR3: CASSLTGTVGDTQYF; DNA: TGTGCCAGCAGCCTAACCGGGACTGTTGGAGATACGCAGTATTTT
V: TRBV7-3; size: -; D: -; J: TRBJ2-7; CDR3: CASSPPGEQYEQYF; DNA: TGTGCCAGCAGCCCCCCCGGTGAGCAATACGAGCAGTACTTC
V: TRBV19; size: few; D: -; J: TRBJ1-1; CDR3: CASLEKGGSRNTEAFF; DNA: TGTGCCAGTCTGGAGAAGGGAGGGAGCCGGAACACTGAAGCTTTCTTT
V: TRBV5-6; size: -; D: -; J: TRBJ1-2; CDR3: CASRGAVGNYGYTF; DNA: TGTGCCAGCAGGGGGGCAGTTGGGAACTATGGCTACACCTTC
V: TRBV18; size: -; D: -; J: TRBJ1-4; CDR3: CASSPRAGADSNEKLFF; DNA: TGTGCCAGCTCACCAAGGGCAGGGGCCGATTCAAATGAAAAACTGTTTTTT
V: TRBV5-4; size: -; D: TRBD1; J: TRBJ1-2; CDR3: CASSLEGTGFYGYTF; DNA: TGTGCCAGCAGCTTGGAGGGGACAGGGTTTTATGGCTACACCTTC
V: TRBV19; size: -; D: -; J: TRBJ1-4; CDR3: CASTGSENEKLFF; DNA: TGTGCCAGTACTGGCAGCGAAAATGAAAAACTGTTTTTT
V: TRBV27; size: -; D: -; J: TRBJ1-5; CDR3: CASSFRQGNQPQHF; DNA: TGTGCCAGCAGTTTCCGGCAGGGCAATCAGCCCCAGCATTTT
V: TRBV11-3; size: -; D: -; J: TRBJ2-7; CDR3: CASSLEQGYEQYF; DNA: TGTGCCAGCAGCTTAGAACAGGGCTACGAGCAGTACTTC
V: TRBV4-1; size: -; D: TRBD1; J: TRBJ1-1; CDR3: CASSPNRGQGNTEAFF; DNA: TGCGCCAGCAGCCCTAACAGGGGGCAAGGGAACACTGAAGCTTTCTTT
V: TRBV7-2; size: -; D: TRBD1; J: TRBJ1-4; CDR3: CASSPGNTGGGEKLFF; DNA: TGTGCCAGCAGCCCAGGAAACACAGGGGGCGGCGAAAAACTGTTTTTT
V: TRBV6-5; size: -; D: -; J: TRBJ1-2; CDR3: CASSSPPSRDPYGYTF; DNA: TGTGCCAGCAGTTCCCCTCCCTCGCGGGACCCCTATGGCTACACCTTC
V: TRBV25-1; size: -; D: TRBD1; J: TRBJ1-6; CDR3: CASTMSGTGGNSPLHF; DNA: TGTGCCAGCACCATGTCTGGGACAGGGGGTAATTCACCCCTCCACTTT
V: TRBV5-1; size: -; D: -; J: TRBJ2-2; CDR3: CASSLGDTNTGELFF; DNA: TGCGCCAGCAGCTTGGGGGACACAAACACCGGGGAGCTGTTTTTT
V: TRBV5-1; size: -; D: TRBD2; J: TRBJ2-7; CDR3: CASSWETSGYEQYF; DNA: TGCGCCAGCAGCTGGGAGACTAGCGGCTACGAGCAGTACTTC
V: TRBV2; size: -; D: TRBD1; J: TRBJ2-7; CDR3: CASSTTGGSIEQYF; DNA: TGTGCCAGCAGTACAACAGGGGGATCTATCGAGCAGTACTTC
V: TRBV6-5; size: once; D: TRBD1; J: TRBJ1-1; CDR3: CASSYLKRQGNTEAFF; DNA: TGTGCCAGCAGTTACTTAAAGAGACAGGGAAACACTGAAGCTTTCTTT
V: TRBV10-3; size: few; D: TRBD1; J: TRBJ1-6; CDR3: CAISGTGQEGSPLHF; DNA: TGTGCCATCAGCGGGACAGGTCAGGAGGGTTCACCCCTCCACTTT
V: TRBV5-1; size: once; D: -; J: TRBJ1-2; CDR3: CASRVTDGDYGYTF; DNA: TGCGCCAGCAGAGTAACAGACGGGGACTATGGCTACACCTTC
V: TRBV2; size: few; D: -; J: TRBJ1-2; CDR3: CASSEAGYGYTF; DNA: TGTGCCAGCAGTGAAGCCGGCTATGGCTACACCTTC
V: TRBV30; size: -; D: TRBD1; J: TRBJ1-2; CDR3: CAWSKTGTGYTF; DNA: TGTGCCTGGAGCAAGACAGGGACTGGCTACACCTTC
V: TRBV7-9; size: -; D: TRBD1; J: TRBJ1-1; CDR3: CASSSRQGANTEAFF; DNA: TGTGCCAGCAGCTCCAGACAGGGGGCGAACACTGAAGCTTTCTTT
V: TRBV30; size: -; D: TRBD1; J: TRBJ1-2; CDR3: CAWRKGQGYGYTF; DNA: TGTGCCTGGAGGAAGGGACAGGGCTATGGCTACACCTTC
V: TRBV29-1; size: once; D: -; J: TRBJ2-3; CDR3: CSVAAGAGADTQYF; DNA: TGCAGCGTTGCGGCCGGAGCAGGGGCAGATACGCAGTATTTT